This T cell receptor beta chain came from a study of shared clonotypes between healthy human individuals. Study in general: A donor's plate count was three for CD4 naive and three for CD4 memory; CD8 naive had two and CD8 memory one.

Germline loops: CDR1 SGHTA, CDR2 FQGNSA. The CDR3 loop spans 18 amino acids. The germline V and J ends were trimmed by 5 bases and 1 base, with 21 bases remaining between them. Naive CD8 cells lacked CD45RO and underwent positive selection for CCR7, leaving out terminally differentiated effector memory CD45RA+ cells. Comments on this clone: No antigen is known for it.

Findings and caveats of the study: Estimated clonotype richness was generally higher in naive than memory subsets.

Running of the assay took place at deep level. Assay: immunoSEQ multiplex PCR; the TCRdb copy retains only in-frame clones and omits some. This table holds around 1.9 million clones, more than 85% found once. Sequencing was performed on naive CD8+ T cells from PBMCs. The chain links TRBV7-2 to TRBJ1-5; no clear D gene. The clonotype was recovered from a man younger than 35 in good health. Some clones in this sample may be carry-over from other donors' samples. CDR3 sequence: CASSPLGGRVGSNQPQHF. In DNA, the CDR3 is TGTGCCAGCAGCCCTTTAGGCGGGAGGGTGGGGAGCAATCAGCCCCAGCATTTT.